The T cell receptor beta chain described here comes from a study of blood T cell repertoires in COVID-19 (dated by TCRdb to about 2020). Turning to the overall study: The collaborator samples originated in the United States, Italy and Spain and spanned the acute and convalescent phases of COVID-19. The material from the prospective study consisted of cDNA or gDNA derived from T cells, B-cell-depleted T cells, or PBMCs. Deeply sampled blood TCRbeta repertoires from subjects exposed to, actively infected with, or recovered from COVID-19 were included in the dataset. A freely available public database, intended as a resource for researchers studying the immune response to SARS-CoV-2, is where the repertoires were released. The samples were drawn from two sources: the first 160 participants of the ongoing ImmuneRACE study, and 1,200 or so subjects contributed by 6 global collaborators. Nearly every sample came with metadata listing a de-identified subject ID, COVID-19 status, age in years and sex. HLA class I and class II types, where available, came from metadata supplied by the sample provider rather than from assay-based typing.

In Seattle, one collaborating source enrolled patients while the infection was active and tracked those patients longitudinally over the course of disease. Whole blood was collected in K2EDTA tubes by collaborating institutions according to the institutions' own protocols. Collaborator samples were shipped for TCRbeta analysis as frozen whole blood, isolated PBMCs, or DNA extracted from either sample type. TCRbeta CDR3 regions were amplified from genomic DNA by means of the immunoSEQ Assay, a bias-controlled multiplex PCR. The original pipeline was this. Nucleated cell counts per sample were estimated from amplification of reference gene primers within the assay. Sequence reads were collapsed and filtered to measure the absolute abundance of every unique TCRbeta CDR3 rearrangement. For each sample, productive Simpson clonality was calculated as the square root of Simpson's diversity index across productive rearrangements. TCRdb holds this immuneACCESS table with in-frame rearrangements only. Some clones are missing; in checked studies, unresolved V genes explain under half, and the rest has no known cause. For V, J and clone size, that table is used; D and trimming come from the DNA. The table for this sample lists about 95,000 clones; around 86% of them were counted only once. The top ten clones comprise under 5.5% of the sample.

Relative to germline, V is missing 2 bases and J is missing 5 bases, with 6 bases of the junction outside any gene match. From the cysteine up to the phenylalanine, the CDR3 has a length of 14 residues. The retained sequence is limited to the CDR3, 42 bases, with the frame set at the first base. Via the germline V gene, CDR1 is SGHRS and CDR2 YFSETQ. This clone was seen at least ten times. Its recognized antigen is unknown. No much larger clone is present one base from it, and per-base qualities are unavailable. Study-wide conclusions, independent of this receptor: Clinical and demographic metadata were provided uncurated, with the amount varying by source and participant.

This TCR derives from a man aged 60 to 75 with COVID-19, enrolled during active disease. The chain is made from TRBV5-1 and TRBJ2-7; 8 bases in the middle match TRBD2. The sample consisted of peripheral blood. In nucleotide form, the sequence is TGCGCCAGCAGCTTAGGCGGGAGGAGCGACGAGCAGTACTTC. It encodes CASSLGGRSDEQYF.